These T cell receptor beta chains were read from a single sample in a study of cytomegalovirus exposure and HLA in healthy donors. The protocol was immunoSEQ multiplex PCR, while the TCRdb copy is restricted to in-frame clones and leaves out a portion. The sample has approximately 200,000 clones, roughly 85% seen once. The source material was PBMCs. The receptors were sampled from a woman in her forties or fifties in good health and CMV-seronegative. The conserved cysteine and the conserved F or W are not part of the CDR3 here. The order of the fields is V gene, J gene, clone size, CDR3 protein. A row's size may be missing; if present it is once, few, many or a size class.

>TRBV28|TRBJ1-6|-
ASSFSGLALH
>TRBV29-1|TRBJ1-3|-
SAWTTSGNTIY
>TRBV7-5|TRBJ1-1|-
VRYREGVSNTEAF
>TRBV7-6|TRBJ2-7|-
ASSIVRAGLTPTEQY
>TRBV7-2|TRBJ2-3|-
ASSKGLAGGMVTQY
>TRBV6-4|TRBJ2-2|-
ASSGQNTGELF
>TRBV2|TRBJ2-2|-
ASSGARANTGELF
>TRBV25-1|TRBJ2-5|-
ASSGTSSETQY
>TRBV6-5|TRBJ1-1|-
ASSPRTGRTEAF
>TRBV7-6|TRBJ2-3|-
ASSFSGTITDTQY
>TRBV7-2|TRBJ1-2|-
ASSLGTGRNDGYT
>TRBV12-5|TRBJ2-1|-
ASGLVHGRSDRVNEQF
>TRBV5-6|TRBJ2-5|-
ASSLQDQETQY
>TRBV28|TRBJ1-2|-
ASLRGFVGANYGYT
>TRBV5-1|TRBJ2-5|-
ASSFRRQGSETQY
>TRBV5-8|TRBJ1-1|-
ASGKQGAGTEAF
>TRBV7-3|TRBJ2-3|-
ASSLTPLARQY
>TRBV28|TRBJ1-1|-
ASSLDRDRRTEAF
>TRBV7-9|TRBJ1-4|few
SSSMTGVGEKLF
>TRBV19|TRBJ2-7|-
ASGGPYEQY
>TRBV7-9|TRBJ2-3|-
ASIPAGGATDTQY
>TRBV5-1|TRBJ2-1|-
ASSFNSAGGQSNEQF